The clone carrying this TCR beta chain was found a few times. The sample originates from a study of sequential checkpoint blockade in melanoma. Study overall: Maintenance nivolumab came after either treatment sequence.

Only in-frame clones appear in the TCRdb table, and some are missing; sequencing was by immunoSEQ multiplex PCR. Among 15,000 to 20,000 clones listed, roughly 53% were seen once. V lost 1 base to trimming and J lost 2 bases, with 8 bases between them. Germline CDR1 and CDR2: SGHAT and FQNNGV. The CDR3 covers 14 residues. Described treatment: randomized to nivolumab then ipilimumab (arm A) or the reverse (arm B). None of the patients previously received DNA-damaging chemotherapy. This TCR came from a human donor with melanoma. The chain recombines TRBV11-2 with TRBJ1-2, with D possibly matching TRBD1 (5 bases). The sequencing used CD8+ T cells sorted from blood (inferred from file names), collected from a patient given nivolumab and ipilimumab in sequence. The CDR3 region is CASSLGGSNYGYTF. In nucleotides, the CDR3 is TGTGCCAGCAGCTTAGGGGGCAGCAACTATGGCTACACCTTC.